The 30 T cell receptor beta chains presented below share a single source sample, sequenced in a study of T cell clusters in autoimmune cytopenias. TRB rearrangements were amplified by touch-down multiplex PCR with mixed TRB-A/B primers. TCRdb re-called the multiplex PCR reads; one entry per CDR3 protein, DNA not given. The table lists 4,500 to 7,000 distinct CDR3 sequences. TRB amplification used around 0.25 ug of peripheral blood genomic DNA. Separately, the same data were catalogued under a study of T cell repertoires in aging, cancer and after chemotherapy.

The material sequenced was peripheral blood. These receptors all stem from a human donor in good health.

The gene calls are TRBV28 and TRBJ2-1. Germline values: CDR1 MDHEN, CDR2 SYDVKM. The CDR3 sequence is 12 residues long. The CDR3 reads CASSSLMREQFF.

The chain employs TRBV21-1 and TRBJ1-3. TRBV21-1 is assigned pseudogene status. The CDR3 is made up of 17 amino acids. The CDR3 sequence: CASSKEEGAPYGNTIYF.

Judged by frequency, this clonotype is medium-sized (0.01 to 0.1%). This chain connects TRBV6-2 or TRBV6-3 to TRBJ2-1; no DNA is available, so the TRBD1 call from TCRdb remains unchecked. CDR3 size: 13 residues. Germline assignment: CDR1 MNHEY and CDR2 SVGEGT. The CDR3 loop is CASSLLGGNEQFF.

The chain employs TRBV20-1 and TRBJ2-5; the TCRdb D gene call, TRBD2, has no DNA to confirm it. This CDR3 is 13 amino acids long. Germline CDR1 is DFQATT and CDR2 is SNEGSKA (reference sequence). The CDR3 protein is CSASLGGRETQYF.

Judged by frequency, this clonotype is medium-sized. V and J are TRBV20-1 and TRBJ2-7; checking the TCRdb D call of TRBD2 is not possible without DNA. Germline V gives CDR1 DFQATT, CDR2 SNEGSKA (reference sequence). This CDR3 is built from 15 residues. CDR3 protein: CSAIQLAGGTYEQYF.

The gene calls are TRBV5-1 and TRBJ2-2; TCRdb names TRBD1, which stays unverified in the absence of DNA. The germline CDR1 and CDR2 sequences are SGHRS and YFSETQ. There are 16 residues in the CDR3. CDR3 sequence reads: CASRPGTGIGTGELFF. Variable domain in full (rest from reference TRBV5-1 and TRBJ2-2): KAGVTQTPRYLIKTRGQQVTLSCSPISGHRSVSWYQQTPGQGLQFLFEYFSETQRNKGNFPGRFSGRQFSNSRSEMNVSTLELGDSALYLCASRPGTGIGTGELFFGEGSRLTVL.

CDR3 protein: CASQQVNTEAFF. The gene calls are TRBV5-5 and TRBJ1-1; TCRdb indicates TRBD1, and absent DNA this call remains unverified. The CDR3 loop spans 12 amino acids. Germline CDR1 reads SGHKS; CDR2 reads YYEKEE (reference sequence). Full variable domain (outside the CDR3, taken from reference TRBV5-5 and TRBJ1-1): DAGVTQSPTHLIKTRGQQVTLRCSPISGHKSVSWYQQVLGQGPQFIFQYYEKEERGRGNFPDRFSARQFPNYSSELNVNALLLGDSALYLCASQQVNTEAFFGQGTRLTVV.

The chain couples TRBV25-1 to TRBJ2-1; TCRdb lists TRBD1, though no DNA is available to test this call. Germline CDR1 reads MGHDK; CDR2 reads SYGVNS. The CDR3 is 11 amino acids. The CDR3 region is CASRWGAEQFF.

This chain uses TRBV15 with TRBJ1-1; TCRdb indicates TRBD1, and absent DNA this call remains unverified. From germline, CDR1 is LNHNV and CDR2 YYDKDF (reference sequence). This CDR3 comprises 14 residues. CDR3 amino acids: CATSGGGTGMEAFF.

This clonotype shows up as medium-sized by frequency. The chain is built from TRBV27 and TRBJ2-1; the D call from TCRdb, TRBD2, cannot be confirmed without DNA. The germline CDR1 and CDR2 sequences are MNHEY and SMNVEV (reference sequence). The CDR3 runs 16 residues. The chain's CDR3 is CASSSPTSGRRNEQFF.

The chain recombines TRBV6-2 or TRBV6-3 with TRBJ1-1. CDR1 and CDR2 from the germline V gene are MNHEY and SVGEGT. The CDR3 loop spans 13 amino acids. This CDR3 is CASSPTGTTEAFF.

The chain is built from TRBV27 and TRBJ1-3; TCRdb's D call, TRBD1, is unchecked because there is no DNA. This CDR3 region has 15 residues. The germline V gene encodes CDR1 MNHEY and CDR2 SMNVEV (reference sequence). CDR3 sequence reads: CASSFNSQPRNTIYF.

The chain carries TRBV5-1 and TRBJ2-2. Germline CDR1 and CDR2: SGHRS and YFSETQ. The CDR3 totals 15 residues. The chain's CDR3 is CASSLDRVGSGELFF.

This sequence joins TRBV14 and TRBJ2-1; checking the TCRdb D call of TRBD2 is not possible without DNA. This CDR3 comprises 19 residues. Per germline, CDR1 SGHDN and CDR2 FVKESK. The CDR3 loop reads CASSQLSLAGPTSYNEQFF.

The V gene is TRBV5-1, the J gene TRBJ2-1; TCRdb's D gene call, TRBD2, goes unchecked for lack of DNA. The CDR3 length is 15 residues. Germline loops: CDR1 SGHRS, CDR2 YFSETQ. The CDR3 region is CASRLEADTYNEQFF.

This rearrangement joins TRBV18 to TRBJ1-1; lacking DNA, the TRBD1 call made by TCRdb goes unchecked. Germline CDR1 KGHSH, CDR2 LQKENI. This CDR3 has 13 amino acids. CDR3 sequence reads: CASSGGQGAEAFF. Supplemented by reference TRBV18 and TRBJ1-1, the full variable domain reads NAGVMQNPRHLVRRRGQEARLRCSPMKGHSHVYWYRQLPEEGLKFMVYLQKENIIDESGMPKERFSAEFPKEGPSILRIQQVVRGDSAAYFCASSGGQGAEAFFGQGTRLTVV.

The V gene is TRBV20-1, the J gene TRBJ2-2; with no DNA, the TCRdb D assignment of TRBD2 cannot be verified. Germline V gene sequence: CDR1 DFQATT, CDR2 SNEGSKA (reference sequence). The CDR3 extends over 15 amino acids. CDR3: CSARLAGAITGELFF.

This clonotype is medium-sized (0.01 to 0.1%) by frequency. CDR3 sequence: CASRNRLGWSPLHF. J is TRBJ1-6 and V is TRBV27; TCRdb outputs TRBD1, but without DNA this stays unchecked. The CDR3 length is 14 residues. Germline V lookup: CDR1 MNHEY, CDR2 SMNVEV (reference sequence).

This clonotype is labeled medium-sized based on frequency. The genes are TRBV5-6 and TRBJ2-7. This CDR3 is 14 amino acids long. CDR1 is SGHDT, CDR2 YYEEEE, per germline. The CDR3 region is CASTFWQGRYEQYF.

This clonotype is called medium-sized based on its frequency. The CDR3 protein is CASTLAGVIDEQFF. The chain uses TRBV7-9 and TRBJ2-1. The CDR3 runs 14 residues. Germline values: CDR1 SEHNR, CDR2 FQNEAQ (reference sequence).

This clonotype is called medium-sized based on its frequency. This chain's CDR3 is CATGWNDDQPQHF. The rearrangement links TRBV15 to TRBJ1-5. The CDR3 runs to 13 residues. The V gene's germline CDR1 is LNHNV and CDR2 YYDKDF (reference sequence). Full variable domain (outside the CDR3, taken from reference TRBV15 and TRBJ1-5): DAMVIQNPRYQVTQFGKPVTLSCSQTLNHNVMYWYQQKSSQAPKLLFHYYDKDFNNEADTPDNFQSRRPNTSFCFLDIRSPGLGDTAMYLCATGWNDDQPQHFGDGTRLSIL.

This sequence joins TRBV11-1 and TRBJ1-5; TCRdb designates TRBD1, a call that cannot be tested without DNA. CDR1 is SGHAT, CDR2 FQDESV, per germline (reference sequence). The CDR3 runs to 15 residues. The CDR3 region is CASRDRGGSNQPQHF.

According to its frequency, this clonotype is medium-sized. The genes are TRBV13 and TRBJ2-3; lacking DNA, the TRBD2 call made by TCRdb goes unchecked. The germline V gene has CDR1 PRHDT and CDR2 FYEKMQ (reference sequence). CDR3 length equals 15 residues. CDR3 sequence reads: CATQGRDLSWDTQYF.

This clonotype shows up as medium-sized (0.01 to 0.1%) by frequency. V usage is TRBV7-9 and J usage is TRBJ1-4. CDR3 length: 16 residues. Per the germline V gene, CDR1 is SEHNR and CDR2 is FQNEAQ (reference sequence). This chain's CDR3 is CASSPSFDPTNEKLFF.

The gene calls are TRBV20-1 and TRBJ2-7; no DNA is available, so the TRBD1 call from TCRdb remains unchecked. Looked up from germline, CDR1 is DFQATT and CDR2 is SNEGSKA (reference sequence). The CDR3 runs 14 residues. The CDR3 is CSAREMDSTYEQYF.

According to its frequency, this clonotype is medium-sized. The chain couples TRBV19 to TRBJ1-6. The V gene's germline CDR1 is LNHDA and CDR2 SQIVND (reference sequence). The CDR3 has 13 amino acids. The CDR3 is CATSGRDNSPLHF.

Measured by frequency, this clonotype is medium-sized. The chain joins TRBV6-1 to TRBJ2-2; with no DNA, the TCRdb D assignment of TRBD1 cannot be verified. The CDR3 is 13 amino acids. The V gene's germline CDR1 is MNHNS and CDR2 SASEGT. Here the CDR3 reads CATPEQGAGELFF.

The rearrangement uses TRBV10-3 and TRBJ2-6. The CDR3 consists of 13 residues. Germline-derived CDR1 and CDR2 are ENHRY and SYGVKD. This chain's CDR3 is CAIKNPGANVLTF.

By frequency, this clonotype is medium-sized. The rearrangement uses TRBV6-1 and TRBJ1-6; TCRdb lists TRBD1, though no DNA is available to test this call. CDR3 length equals 14 residues. Germline loops: CDR1 MNHNS, CDR2 SASEGT. The CDR3 loop is CASTSGTGRSPLHF.

Considering frequency, this clonotype is medium-sized. The chain couples TRBV15 to TRBJ2-7; the TCRdb call, TRBD1, lacks DNA for checking. CDR1 LNHNV and CDR2 YYDKDF come from the germline V gene (reference sequence). The CDR3 runs 13 residues. CDR3 sequence reads: CATSRGDNYEQYF.